The source of this T cell receptor (beta chain) is a study of T cells in localized non-small cell lung cancer. A note on this clone: Antigen specificity is unknown.

Between the trimmed V and J ends, which lost 1 base and 0 bases, there was a span of 7 bases. The CDR3 runs to 15 residues. Germline V CDR1 and CDR2: LNHDA, SQIVND (reference sequence). Repertoires were generated with immunoSEQ multiplex PCR, while TCRdb's copy carries only in-frame clones and drops some. The table has more than 35,000 clones, more than 80% seen once. Study-wide results and caveats: Heterogeneity remains possible, as sequencing covered one tumor region only.

This material consisted of peripheral blood, taken before any cancer treatment. The chain is built from TRBV19 and TRBJ1-5; D perhaps matches TRBD1 (5 bases). The origin of this receptor is a female donor at least 60 years old with stage I lung adenocarcinoma. CDR3 amino acids: CASSIVGDSNQPQHF. As DNA, the CDR3 is TGTGCCAGTAGTATAGTAGGGGATAGCAATCAGCCCCAGCATTTT.